One sample yielded the 9 T cell receptor beta chains listed below, sequenced in a study of early T cells in non-severe SARS-CoV-2 infection. MiXCR, applied by TCRdb to the 5' RACE reads, yields one record per CDR3 protein. The table includes nearly 110,000 distinct CDR3 sequences, 11% detected once. The sequenced sample was whole blood. Receptors were obtained from an adult who was a healthcare worker with PCR-confirmed SARS-CoV-2 infection or an uninfected control (not recorded which).

This chain connects TRBV20-1 to TRBJ1-3; D may be TRBD1 (6 bases). The germline CDR1 and CDR2 sequences are DFQATT and SNEGSKA (reference sequence). This CDR3 contains 15 residues. Trimming removed 0 bases at V and 0 bases at J, with 9 bases between. CDR3 nucleotide sequence: TGCAGTGCTAGAGATCAGACAGGCTCTGGAAACACCATATATTTT. This sequence encodes CSARDQTGSGNTIYF.

This clonotype was recorded a few times. The chain joins TRBV7-6 to TRBJ2-7; D gene unclear. The CDR3 is 15 residues long. Germline CDR1 reads SGHVS; CDR2 reads FNYEAQ. Trimming shortened V by 5 bases and J by 6 bases, and 20 bases separated the two germline ends. The CDR3 sequence is CASSPTAMASSEQYF. The CDR3 region has the DNA TGTGCCAGCAGCCCGACGGCTATGGCTAGTAGCGAGCAGTACTTC.

This clonotype was picked up a small number of times. The rearrangement links TRBV10-3 to TRBJ2-1; maybe TRBD1 (6 bases). Germline CDR1 ENHRY, CDR2 SYGVKD. V lost 9 bases, J lost 6 bases, and 12 bases lay in between. This CDR3 spans 12 amino acids. CDR3 amino acids: CAITGSANEQFF. CDR3 nucleotide sequence: TGTGCCATTACAGGGTCCGCCAATGAGCAGTTCTTC.

This clonotype was counted ten times or more. The CDR3 protein is CATSDLTGNEQFF. CDR3 DNA sequence: TGTGCCACCAGTGATCTTACAGGGAATGAGCAGTTCTTC. The rearrangement uses TRBV24-1 and TRBJ2-1; TRBD1 might be the D (6 bases). Germline V CDR1 and CDR2: KGHDR, SFDVKD. The ends were cut back, 3 bases at V and 7 bases at J, with 9 bases in the middle. The CDR3 loop spans 13 amino acids.

This chain uses TRBV6-5 with TRBJ1-2; D ambiguous. V was pared by 2 bases and J by 8 bases, with 6 bases between. CDR3 size: 11 residues. The germline gives CDR1 MNHEY, CDR2 SVGAGI. The CDR3: CASSYMGGYTF. Written as DNA, the CDR3 is TGTGCCAGCAGTTACATGGGAGGCTACACCTTC.

The chain joins TRBV6-2 or TRBV6-3 to TRBJ2-1; D not certain. The CDR3 is 13 amino acids. The germline V and J ends were trimmed by 5 bases and 9 bases, with 14 bases remaining between them. Germline V lookup: CDR1 MNHEY, CDR2 SVGEGT. CDR3 sequence (DNA): TGTGCCAGCAGTGGAACCAGACCCCTTGAGCAGTTCTTC. Protein sequence: CASSGTRPLEQFF.

DNA for the CDR3: TGTGCCATCAGGAAAGCGGGTCCCTACTCCTACGAGCAGTACTTC. It codes for CAIRKAGPYSYEQYF. This chain joins TRBV10-3 and TRBJ2-7, with D perhaps matching TRBD2 (6 bases). Trimming removed 6 bases from V and 0 bases from J, with 15 bases in between. In germline, CDR1 is ENHRY, CDR2 SYGVKD. The CDR3 totals 15 residues.

This clonotype has ten or more counts. The chain combines TRBV6-6 with TRBJ2-7; 10 bases match TRBD1. The CDR3 spans 15 residues. Germline V gene lookup returns CDR1 MNHNY and CDR2 SVGAGI (reference sequence). Trimming at V came to 3 bases and at J to 2 bases, leaving 4 bases not matched to a gene. The CDR3 nucleotides read TGTGCCAGCAGTTATAGAGACAGGGGGCCCTACGAGCAGTACTTC. It codes for CASSYRDRGPYEQYF.

This clonotype was found many times. The rearrangement uses TRBV7-2 and TRBJ2-4; D gene ambiguous. Germline CDR1 is SGHTA and CDR2 is FQGNSA. The germline V and J ends were trimmed by 1 base and 5 bases, with 9 bases remaining between them. The CDR3 is made up of 14 amino acids. The CDR3 region has the DNA TGTGCCAGCAGCTTAGAGCCGCTGGAAAACATTCAGTACTTC. Translated, it gives CASSLEPLENIQYF.